What follows describes a single TCR beta chain. No antigen is known for it. The sort gate was single viable CD3+CD4+CD8-CD45RO+ cells for memory CD4+ T cells. The germline V gene has CDR1 SGHVS and CDR2 FQNEAQ. This CDR3 is built from 14 residues. V trimming: 4 bases; J trimming: 8 bases; junction bases outside the gene matches: 8. Clones were read by immunoSEQ multiplex PCR, and TCRdb kept only the in-frame ones, dropping some. This sample carries some 48,000 clones, 60% to 80% of them seen once, and the ten largest clones take 0.5% to 0.7%. The sample is drawn from a study of memory CD4+ T cells and cytomegalovirus serostatus. Study-wide background: This sample comes from healthy Belgian adults, 9 CMV seropositive, 24 seronegative. General observations from the study: Of about 150 reported CMV TCRbeta sequences, just over 65 were found in memory CD4+ repertoires. A US-trained random forest predicted CMV serostatus with median AUC around 0.91.

The TCR originated in an adult in good health and CMV-seronegative. The sample was memory CD4+ T cells from blood. This chain uses TRBV7-8 with TRBJ2-3, with TRBD2 matching 8 bases. Here the CDR3 reads CASSSGTSLATQYF. In DNA form, the CDR3 reads TGTGCCAGCAGCTCAGGGACTAGTTTGGCTACGCAGTATTTT.